These 19 T cell receptor beta chains originate from one sample sequenced in a study of cytotoxic CD8 clonotypes in ibrutinib-treated CLL. The data were produced by immunoSEQ multiplex PCR, yet TCRdb's version contains in-frame clones alone and is incomplete. The sample has about 150,000 clones, 79% seen once. Sequencing was performed on PBMCs, taken after 12 months of ibrutinib treatment. These receptors all come from a human donor with chronic lymphocytic leukemia.

V usage is TRBV28 and J usage is TRBJ2-1; possible D gene TRBD2, 5 bases. V was clipped by 0 bases and J by 5 bases, with 11 bases between them. The germline CDR1 and CDR2 sequences are MDHEN and SYDVKM. The CDR3 runs 15 residues. Here the CDR3 DNA reads TGTGCCAGCAGTTTATGGGGGAGTGAGCACAATGAGCAGTTCTTC. Translated: CASSLWGSEHNEQFF.

The chain employs TRBV5-1 and TRBJ2-2; 7 bases are shared with TRBD2. The germline V gene has CDR1 SGHRS and CDR2 YFSETQ. The CDR3 extends over 15 amino acids. V trimming: 8 bases; J trimming: 3 bases; junction bases outside the gene matches: 10. CDR3 sequence (DNA): TGCGCCAGTATGCCTAGCGGAGTCGACACCGGGGAGCTGTTTTTT. Protein: CASMPSGVDTGELFF.

The rearrangement links TRBV7-8 to TRBJ2-7; the D is unclear. The CDR3 runs 14 residues. The germline V gene has CDR1 SGHVS and CDR2 FQNEAQ. V lost 3 bases and J 4 bases, leaving 13 bases between the germline ends. CDR3 sequence: CASSFGRWDYEQYF. The CDR3 region has the DNA TGTGCCAGCAGCTTCGGCCGGTGGGATTACGAGCAGTACTTC.

V is TRBV29-1 and J is TRBJ2-7; 9 bases match TRBD2. V gave up 7 bases and J gave up 3 bases; unmatched junction bases: 4. CDR3 length: 12 amino acids. Germline-derived CDR1 and CDR2 are SQVTM and ANQGSEA. CDR3 nucleotide sequence: TGCAGCGCCGTGACTAGCGGCTACGAGCAGTACTTC. Protein: CSAVTSGYEQYF.

The chain is built from TRBV7-2 and TRBJ2-5; D gene ambiguous. The CDR3 contains 14 residues. V lost 6 bases and J 4 bases, leaving 15 bases between the germline ends. Germline CDR1 and CDR2: SGHTA and FQGNSA. In DNA, the CDR3 is TGTGCCAGCAGGGCCCGAGCTGGGTTAGAGACCCAGTACTTC. Translating it yields CASRARAGLETQYF.

This rearrangement joins TRBV7-3 to TRBJ2-1; either TRBD1 or TRBD2 may fit D (5 bases each). Germline-derived CDR1 and CDR2 are SGHTA and FQGTGA. This CDR3 region has 15 residues. Deletions cut 5 bases from V and 3 bases from J, with 14 bases between. The CDR3 sequence: CASSPGTTLYNEQFF. As DNA, the CDR3 is TGTGCCAGCAGCCCCGGGACCACCCTCTACAATGAGCAGTTCTTC.

This sequence joins TRBV7-2 and TRBJ2-3; TRBD2 is a possible D gene (6 bases). This CDR3 contains 15 residues. Looked up from germline, CDR1 is SGHTA and CDR2 is FQGNSA. V lost 5 bases and J lost 6, with 18 bases in between. This CDR3 is CASSPPGRGLDTQYF. Written as DNA, the CDR3 is TGTGCCAGCAGCCCTCCCGGCCGGGGGTTGGATACGCAGTATTTT.

The genes are TRBV7-7 and TRBJ2-3; 7 nucleotides match TRBD2. The CDR3 runs to 14 residues. Germline assignment: CDR1 SSHAT and CDR2 FNYEAQ (reference sequence). The V segment lost 5 bases and the J segment 2 bases; nucleotides outside the gene matches: 4. CDR3 amino acids: CASSQTSFTDTQYF. As DNA, the CDR3 is TGTGCCAGCAGCCAGACTAGCTTCACAGATACGCAGTATTTT.

The table lists this clone with a few counts. The V call is TRBV29-1, the J call TRBJ2-7; tentative D call: TRBD1 (5 bases). The CDR3 consists of 12 residues. V lost 1 base to trimming and J lost 4 bases, with 8 bases between them. Germline V lookup: CDR1 SQVTM, CDR2 ANQGSEA. CDR3 amino acids: CSVEVGQYEQYF. In DNA form, the CDR3 reads TGCAGCGTTGAAGTCGGACAATACGAGCAGTACTTC.

The chain is built from TRBV7-2 and TRBJ1-1, with D possibly matching TRBD1 (5 bases). The germline V gene encodes CDR1 SGHTA and CDR2 FQGNSA. This CDR3 is 13 amino acids long. V lost 7 bases and J 0 bases, leaving 9 bases between the germline ends. The CDR3, as DNA: TGTGCCAGCAACAGACAGATGAACACTGAAGCTTTCTTT. Protein product: CASNRQMNTEAFF.

The chain joins TRBV2 to TRBJ2-5, with 9 bases identical to TRBD2. The germline V gene has CDR1 SNHLY and CDR2 FYNNEI. The CDR3 consists of 15 residues. The V gene end was trimmed by 2 bases and the J gene end by 5 bases; junction bases not matched to a gene: 6. CDR3 DNA sequence: TGTGCCAGCAGTGAATACAGCGGGAGGTCCGAGACCCAGTACTTC. This encodes CASSEYSGRSETQYF.

DNA for the CDR3: TGTGCCAGCATTACGGACAGGGCTGATTACAATGAGCAGTTCTTC. This sequence encodes CASITDRADYNEQFF. The gene calls are TRBV6-1 and TRBJ2-1; the match to TRBD1 covers 8 bases. Trimming removed 7 bases from V and 4 bases from J; junction bases left unmatched: 9. CDR1 MNHNS and CDR2 SASEGT come from the germline V gene. The CDR3 is 15 amino acids.

This chain connects TRBV4-3 to TRBJ2-7; no reliable D call. The CDR3 consists of 14 residues. V was cut by 4 bases and J by 2 bases, with 12 bases left in between. CDR1 and CDR2 from the germline V gene are LGHNA and YSLEER. CDR3 sequence (DNA): TGCGCCAGCAGCCCAGGTGATGGGGCCTACGAGCAGTACTTC. Its translation is CASSPGDGAYEQYF.

The chain links TRBV2 to TRBJ2-7; 9 positions match TRBD2. Per the germline V gene, CDR1 is SNHLY and CDR2 is FYNNEI. The ends lost 4 bases at V and 6 bases at J; junction bases unmatched: 7. The CDR3 extends over 14 amino acids. The CDR3: CASSGLAGQGEQYF. CDR3 coding DNA: TGTGCCAGCAGTGGGCTAGCGGGACAAGGCGAGCAGTACTTC.

CDR3 amino acids: CASSGISEAFF. CDR3 DNA sequence: TGTGCCAGCAGTGGAATTTCTGAAGCTTTCTTT. This chain connects TRBV27 to TRBJ1-1; D is uncertain. Germline CDR1 and CDR2: MNHEY and SMNVEV (reference sequence). The V end lost 5 bases, the J end lost 6 bases, and 7 bases lay between the germline ends. This CDR3 region has 11 residues.

This chain joins TRBV25-1 and TRBJ1-2; perhaps TRBD1 as D (5 bases). Germline V lookup: CDR1 MGHDK, CDR2 SYGVNS. V dropped 0 bases and J dropped 2 bases, with 10 bases sitting between them. The CDR3 loop spans 15 amino acids. CDR3 nucleotides: TGTGCCAGCAGTGAATACTTTCAGGGAAACTATGGCTACACCTTC. Translation gives CASSEYFQGNYGYTF.

V is TRBV6-5 and J is TRBJ1-1, with D uncertain. V gave up 2 bases and J gave up 9 bases, with 16 bases separating them. This CDR3 is built from 14 residues. Per the germline V gene, CDR1 is MNHEY and CDR2 is SVGAGI. The CDR3 sequence: CASSYANQPGKAFF. CDR3 in DNA: TGTGCCAGCAGTTACGCAAACCAACCCGGGAAAGCTTTCTTT.

The chain recombines TRBV4-1 with TRBJ1-1; D perhaps matches TRBD1 (6 bases). The CDR3 has 16 residues. V lost 0 bases and J 1 base, leaving 12 bases between the germline ends. Germline CDR1 and CDR2: MGHRA and YSYEKL. Here the CDR3 reads CASSQDRRGANTEAFF. In DNA form, the CDR3 reads TGCGCCAGCAGCCAAGACCGGAGGGGGGCGAACACTGAAGCTTTCTTT.

This chain links TRBV15 with TRBJ2-1, with a tentative D call TRBD1 (6 bases). V was trimmed by 7 bases and J by 4 bases, leaving 17 bases between them. The CDR3 length is 15 residues. The germline gives CDR1 LNHNV, CDR2 YYDKDF (reference sequence). The CDR3: CATTLPGHTYNEQFF. The CDR3 nucleotides read TGTGCCACCACCCTACCGGGACACACATACAATGAGCAGTTCTTC. Full variable domain (remainder filled in from reference TRBV15 and TRBJ2-1): DAMVIQNPRYQVTQFGKPVTLSCSQTLNHNVMYWYQQKSSQAPKLLFHYYDKDFNNEADTPDNFQSRRPNTSFCFLDIRSPGLGDTAMYLCATTLPGHTYNEQFFGPGTRLTVL.